A selection of T cell receptor beta chains follows, all from one sample in a study of shared clonotypes between healthy human individuals. The table came from immunoSEQ multiplex PCR; TCRdb's copy has only in-frame clones and leaves some out. The sample includes roughly 600,000 clones, nearly 98% of them seen just once. Material for sequencing was naive CD8+ T cells sorted from blood. These receptors came from a man younger than 40 in good health. The CDR3 runs from the conserved cysteine through the conserved F or W.

CDR3 | J | V
CAWSPPGGINQPQHF | TRBJ1-5 | TRBV30
CASSLSSGPIFSNEQFF | TRBJ2-1 | TRBV5-8
CASGQVPYEQYF | TRBJ2-7 | TRBV23-1
CASSVVDSTDTQYF | TRBJ2-3 | TRBV9
CASSVAMTNTGELFF | TRBJ2-2 | TRBV9
CASSSSQQGAFNEKLFF | TRBJ1-4 | TRBV28
CASSGGAGGPGNEQFF | TRBJ2-1 | TRBV10-1
CASSFGVYNEQFF | TRBJ2-1 | TRBV27
CASSPARGSPYEQYF | TRBJ2-7 | TRBV7-6
CASSQESASSSYNEQFF | TRBJ2-1 | TRBV4-1
CASSFREGGYNEQFF | TRBJ2-1 | TRBV7-9
CASSRYNEQFF | TRBJ2-1 | TRBV4-1
CASSLSLAGGPFPYNEQFF | TRBJ2-1 | TRBV11-2
CASSPGTYSYEQYF | TRBJ2-7 | TRBV6-5